This TCR beta chain was profiled in a study of cytomegalovirus exposure and HLA in healthy donors. Study results and limitations: The authors assumed roughly uniform sequencing depth across donors for presence/absence analyses.

Germline CDR1 and CDR2: MNHNY and SVGAGI (reference sequence). The CDR3 loop spans 14 amino acids. Between the trimmed V and J ends, which lost 8 bases and 1 base, there was a span of 13 bases. Of note for this clone: Its matching antigen is unknown.

The PCR contained 60 Vbeta and 13 Jbeta primers. The table came from immunoSEQ multiplex PCR; TCRdb's copy has only in-frame clones and leaves some out. The repertoire holds more than 95,000 clones, with more than 60% as singletons. Everyone who donated was a healthy bone marrow donor. The sequence derives from a woman between 55 and 75 years old in good health and CMV-seropositive. The gene calls are TRBV6-6 and TRBJ2-3; the D gene is possibly TRBD2 (6 bases). The sample taken for sequencing was PBMCs. CDR3 DNA sequence: TGTGCCAGCCGACGGACGGGGGGCACAGATACGCAGTATTTT. Protein: CASRRTGGTDTQYF.